This TCR beta chain was observed in a study of blood T cell repertoires in COVID-19 (dated by TCRdb to the early 2020s). Describing the broader study: Samples covering the acute and convalescent phases of COVID-19 were provided by collaborators in the United States, Italy and Spain. Subjects who had been exposed to COVID-19, were actively infected with it, or had recovered from it provided the deeply sampled blood TCRbeta repertoires that made up the dataset. Nearly every sample came with metadata listing a de-identified subject ID, COVID-19 status, age in years and sex. A freely available public database, intended as a resource for researchers studying the immune response to SARS-CoV-2, is where the repertoires were released. HLA class I and class II types, where available, came from metadata supplied by the sample provider rather than from assay-based typing. The prospective study material was composed of cDNA or gDNA derived from T cells, B-cell-depleted T cells, or PBMCs. Samples were obtained from the ongoing ImmuneRACE study (first 160 participants) and from about 1,300 subjects provided by 6 global collaborators.

TCRbeta CDR3 regions were amplified from genomic DNA by means of the immunoSEQ Assay, a bias-controlled multiplex PCR. The study's own analysis went as follows. The number of nucleated cells in each sample was estimated by amplification of reference gene primers within the assay. To quantify the absolute abundance of each unique TCRbeta CDR3 rearrangement, sequence reads were collapsed and filtered. For each sample, productive Simpson clonality was calculated as the square root of Simpson's diversity index across productive rearrangements. In TCRdb, the immuneACCESS table is reduced to in-frame sequences with V and J assigned. These tables do not hold every clone; where another copy was compared, an unresolved V gene accounts for under half, and the others remain unexplained. That table supplies the V and J calls and clone size; D and trimming were determined from the DNA. This sample is represented by approximately 150,000 clones; 80% to 90% of them were singletons. The ten largest clones represent around 1.7% of the sample.

About this clone: It has no known antigen specificity. No qualities accompany the bases; no much larger clone lies one base away.

The V end loses 3 bases and the J end loses 4 bases, and a stretch of 15 bases separates them. Measured from the cysteine to the phenylalanine, the CDR3 is 15 residues long. Of the read, only the CDR3 DNA is kept; its 45 bases are in frame from base 1. Whole blood was collected in K2EDTA tubes by collaborating institutions according to the institutions' own protocols. Collaborator samples were shipped for TCRbeta analysis as frozen whole blood, isolated PBMCs, or DNA extracted from either sample type. Summary of the overall study and its limitations: Clinical and demographic metadata were provided uncurated, with the amount varying by source and participant.

The chain was built from TRBV23-1 and TRBJ2-5; the best D guess is TRBD2, with 7 bases matching. TRBV23-1 is flagged as an ORF with uncertain function. Sequenced input: peripheral blood. The sequence was obtained from a woman aged 50 to 60 with acute or convalescent COVID-19. The CDR3 has the sequence CASSQPWGGPETQYF. The base sequence is TGCGCCAGCAGTCAGCCTTGGGGGGGGCCAGAGACCCAGTACTTC.